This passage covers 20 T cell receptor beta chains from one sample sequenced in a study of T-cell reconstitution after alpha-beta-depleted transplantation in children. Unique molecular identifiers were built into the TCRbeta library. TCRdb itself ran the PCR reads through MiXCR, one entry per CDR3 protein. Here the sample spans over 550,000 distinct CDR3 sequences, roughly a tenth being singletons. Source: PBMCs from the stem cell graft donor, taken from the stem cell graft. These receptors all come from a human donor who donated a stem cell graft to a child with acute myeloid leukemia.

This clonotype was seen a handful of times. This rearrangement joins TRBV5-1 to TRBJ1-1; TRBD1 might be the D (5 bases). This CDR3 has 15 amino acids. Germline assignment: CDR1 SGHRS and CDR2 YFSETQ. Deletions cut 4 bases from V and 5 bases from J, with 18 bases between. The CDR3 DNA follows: TGCGCCAGCAGCCTATTAGACGGGGGAAGGACTGAAGCTTTCTTT. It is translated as CASSLLDGGRTEAFF.

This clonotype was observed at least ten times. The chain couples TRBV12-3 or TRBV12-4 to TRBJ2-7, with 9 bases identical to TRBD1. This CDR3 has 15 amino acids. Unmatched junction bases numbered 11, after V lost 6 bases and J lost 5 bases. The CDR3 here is CASSRLRDRVNEQYF. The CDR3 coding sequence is TGTGCCAGCAGCCGCCTCCGGGACAGGGTTAACGAGCAGTACTTC.

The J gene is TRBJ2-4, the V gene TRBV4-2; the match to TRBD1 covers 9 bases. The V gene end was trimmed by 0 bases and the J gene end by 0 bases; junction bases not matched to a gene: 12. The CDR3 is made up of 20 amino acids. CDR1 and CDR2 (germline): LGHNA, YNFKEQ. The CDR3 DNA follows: TGTGCCAGCAGCCAAGAGGGTCTGGATGGACAGGGGATAGCCAAAAACATTCAGTACTTC. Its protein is CASSQEGLDGQGIAKNIQYF.

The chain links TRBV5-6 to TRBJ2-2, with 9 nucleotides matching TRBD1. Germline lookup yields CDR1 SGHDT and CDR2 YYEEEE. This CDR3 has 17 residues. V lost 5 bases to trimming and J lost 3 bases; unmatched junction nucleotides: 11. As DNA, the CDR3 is TGTGCCAGCAGGATGGGGGGACAGGGACCACACACCGGGGAGCTGTTTTTT. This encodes CASRMGGQGPHTGELFF. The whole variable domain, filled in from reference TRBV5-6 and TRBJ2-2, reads DAGVTQSPTHLIKTRGQQVTLRCSPKSGHDTVSWYQQALGQGPQFIFQYYEEEERQRGNFPDRFSGHQFPNYSSELNVNALLLGDSALYLCASRMGGQGPHTGELFFGEGSRLTVL.

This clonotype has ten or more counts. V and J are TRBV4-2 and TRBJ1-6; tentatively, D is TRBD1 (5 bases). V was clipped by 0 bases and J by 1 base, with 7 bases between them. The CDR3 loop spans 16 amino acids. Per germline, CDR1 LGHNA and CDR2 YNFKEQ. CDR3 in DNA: TGTGCCAGCAGCCAAGAGGGGGGATCCTATAATTCACCCCTCCACTTT. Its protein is CASSQEGGSYNSPLHF.

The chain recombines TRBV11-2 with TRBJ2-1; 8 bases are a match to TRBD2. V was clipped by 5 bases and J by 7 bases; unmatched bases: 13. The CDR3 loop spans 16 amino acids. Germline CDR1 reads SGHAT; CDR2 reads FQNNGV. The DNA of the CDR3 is TGTGCCAGCAGCCTAAGGTTTGCGGGGGGTGGTAATGAGCAGTTCTTC. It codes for CASSLRFAGGGNEQFF.

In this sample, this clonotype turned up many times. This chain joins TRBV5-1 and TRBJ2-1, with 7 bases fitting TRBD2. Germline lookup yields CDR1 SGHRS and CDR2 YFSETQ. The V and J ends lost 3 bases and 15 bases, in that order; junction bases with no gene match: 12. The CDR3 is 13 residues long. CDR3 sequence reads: CASSSGDYGLAFF. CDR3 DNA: TGCGCCAGCAGCTCCGGGGACTACGGGTTGGCGTTCTTC.

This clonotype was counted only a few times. CDR3 bases: TGCGCCAGCAGCCCTCTACTTAGCGGGAGGGCCAGAGGAGGCAATGAGCAGTTCTTC. Encoded protein: CASSPLLSGRARGGNEQFF. This chain connects TRBV4-3 to TRBJ2-1; TRBD2 agrees at 11 bases. This CDR3 comprises 19 residues. Unmatched junction bases numbered 17, after V lost 4 bases and J lost 6 bases. Germline lookup yields CDR1 LGHNA and CDR2 YSLEER.

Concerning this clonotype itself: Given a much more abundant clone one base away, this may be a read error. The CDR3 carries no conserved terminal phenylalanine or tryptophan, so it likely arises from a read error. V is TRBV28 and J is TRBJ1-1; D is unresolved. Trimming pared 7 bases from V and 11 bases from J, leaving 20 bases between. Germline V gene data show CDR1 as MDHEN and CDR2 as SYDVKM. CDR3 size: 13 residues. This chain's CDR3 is CASNSGSPFLAFS. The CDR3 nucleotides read TGTGCCAGCAACTCCGGGTCGCCCTTTTTGGCTTTCTCT.

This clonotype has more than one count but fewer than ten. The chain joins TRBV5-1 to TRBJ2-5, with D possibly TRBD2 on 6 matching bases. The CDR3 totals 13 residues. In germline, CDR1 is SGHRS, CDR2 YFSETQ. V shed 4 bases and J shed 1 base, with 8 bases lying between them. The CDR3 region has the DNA TGCGCCAGCAGCATGACTAGCCAAGAGACCCAGTACTTC. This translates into CASSMTSQETQYF.

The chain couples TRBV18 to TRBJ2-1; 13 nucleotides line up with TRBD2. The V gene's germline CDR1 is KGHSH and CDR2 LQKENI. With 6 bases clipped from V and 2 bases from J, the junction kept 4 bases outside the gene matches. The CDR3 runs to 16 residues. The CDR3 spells CASSTGLAGAYNEQFF. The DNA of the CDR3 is TGTGCCAGCTCTACAGGACTAGCGGGGGCCTACAATGAGCAGTTCTTC.

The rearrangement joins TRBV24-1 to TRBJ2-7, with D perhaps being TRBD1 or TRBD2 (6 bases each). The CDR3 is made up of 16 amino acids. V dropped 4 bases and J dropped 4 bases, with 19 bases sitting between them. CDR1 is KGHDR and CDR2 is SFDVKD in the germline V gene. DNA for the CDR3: TGTGCCACCAGTGACTCGGAGACGGGGGCTAGGTACGAGCAGTACTTC. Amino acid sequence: CATSDSETGARYEQYF.

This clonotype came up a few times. This CDR3 reads CASSVGQGAQRNTEAFF. As DNA, the CDR3 is TGTGCCAGCAGCGTAGGACAGGGGGCGCAGCGGAACACTGAAGCTTTCTTT. This sequence joins TRBV9 and TRBJ1-1; TRBD1 agrees at 10 bases. Germline CDR1 SGDLS, CDR2 YYNGEE. J lost 1 base, V lost 0 bases, and 6 bases had no gene match. This CDR3 has 17 residues.

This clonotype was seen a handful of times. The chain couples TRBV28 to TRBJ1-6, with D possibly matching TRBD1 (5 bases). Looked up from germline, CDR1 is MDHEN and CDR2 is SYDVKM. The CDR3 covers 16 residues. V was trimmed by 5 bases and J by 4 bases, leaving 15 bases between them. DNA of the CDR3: TGTGCCAGCAGTCCGGGAGGTGGGGGTTATAATTCACCCCTCCACTTT. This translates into CASSPGGGGYNSPLHF. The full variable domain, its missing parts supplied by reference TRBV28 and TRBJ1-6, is DVKVTQSSRYLVKRTGEKVFLECVQDMDHENMFWYRQDPGLGLRLIYFSYDVKMKEKGDIPEGYSVSREKKERFSLILESASTNQTSMYLCASSPGGGGYNSPLHFGNGTRLTVT.

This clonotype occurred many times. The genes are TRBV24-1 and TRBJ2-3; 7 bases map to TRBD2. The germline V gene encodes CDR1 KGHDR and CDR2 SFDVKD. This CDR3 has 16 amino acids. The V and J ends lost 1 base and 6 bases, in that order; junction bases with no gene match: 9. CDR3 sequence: CATSDFGGRAGDTQYF. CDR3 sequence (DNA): TGTGCCACCAGTGATTTTGGAGGGAGGGCCGGGGATACGCAGTATTTT.

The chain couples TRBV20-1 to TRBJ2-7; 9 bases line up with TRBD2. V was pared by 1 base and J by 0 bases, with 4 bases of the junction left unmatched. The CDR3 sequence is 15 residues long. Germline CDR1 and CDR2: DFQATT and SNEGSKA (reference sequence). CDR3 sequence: CSARGGRASSYEQYF. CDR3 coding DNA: TGCAGTGCTAGAGGCGGGAGGGCCAGCTCCTACGAGCAGTACTTC.

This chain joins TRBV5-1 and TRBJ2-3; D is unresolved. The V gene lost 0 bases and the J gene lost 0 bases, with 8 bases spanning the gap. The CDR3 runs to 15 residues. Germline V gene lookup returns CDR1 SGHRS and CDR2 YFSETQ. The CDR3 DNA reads TGCGCCAGCAGCTTGGACAGTCTGAGCACAGATACGCAGTATTTT. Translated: CASSLDSLSTDTQYF.

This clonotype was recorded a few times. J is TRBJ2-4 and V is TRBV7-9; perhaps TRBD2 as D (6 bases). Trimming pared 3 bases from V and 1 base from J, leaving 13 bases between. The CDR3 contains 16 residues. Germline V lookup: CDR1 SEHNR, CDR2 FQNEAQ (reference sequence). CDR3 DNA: TGTGCCAGCAGCTTCTTCCGGGGGATGGCCAAAAACATTCAGTACTTC. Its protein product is CASSFFRGMAKNIQYF.

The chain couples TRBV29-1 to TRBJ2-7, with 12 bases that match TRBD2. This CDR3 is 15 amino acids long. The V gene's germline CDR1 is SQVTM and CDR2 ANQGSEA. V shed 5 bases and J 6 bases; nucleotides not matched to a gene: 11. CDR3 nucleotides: TGCAGCGTTCTCCTAGCGGGAGGGCCCGGCAGCGAGCAGTACTTC. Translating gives CSVLLAGGPGSEQYF.

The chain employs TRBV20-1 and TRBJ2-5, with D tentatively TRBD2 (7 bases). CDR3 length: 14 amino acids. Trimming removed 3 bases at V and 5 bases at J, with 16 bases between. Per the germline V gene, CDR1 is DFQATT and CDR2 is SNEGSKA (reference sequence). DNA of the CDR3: TGCAGTGCTAGGTCACAGGGAGGGAGGGAGACCCAGTACTTC. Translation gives CSARSQGGRETQYF.